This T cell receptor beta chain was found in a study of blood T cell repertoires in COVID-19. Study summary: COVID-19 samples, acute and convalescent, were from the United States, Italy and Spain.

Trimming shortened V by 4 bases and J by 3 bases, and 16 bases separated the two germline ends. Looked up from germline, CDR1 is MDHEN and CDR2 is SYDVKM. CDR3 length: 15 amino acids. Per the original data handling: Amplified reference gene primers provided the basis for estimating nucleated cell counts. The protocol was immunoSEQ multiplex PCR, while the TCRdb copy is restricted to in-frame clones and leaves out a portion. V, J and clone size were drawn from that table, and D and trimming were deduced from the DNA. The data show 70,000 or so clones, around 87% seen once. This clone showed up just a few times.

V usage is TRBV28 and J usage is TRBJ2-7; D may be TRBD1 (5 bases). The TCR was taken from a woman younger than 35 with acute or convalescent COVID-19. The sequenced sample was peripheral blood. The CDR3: CASSSPSARVYEQYF. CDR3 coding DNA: TGTGCCAGCAGTTCCCCCTCGGCCAGGGTCTACGAGCAGTACTTC.